Below, 19 T cell receptor beta chains from the same sample are listed, as sequenced in a study of T-cell memory formation after mild COVID-19. TCRdb re-derived calls from the 5' RACE reads in MiXCR, one entry per CDR3 protein. This table holds roughly 610,000 distinct CDR3 sequences, roughly 17% found once. The sample was PBMCs or a T cell subset sorted from them (not recorded which). These receptor sequences come from an adult woman who had mild COVID-19 (a few samples of this study predate the infection). Cell type and time point are not known.

The CDR3 here is CASSYGGPGNTIYF. The CDR3 region has the DNA TGTGCCAGCAGTTACGGGGGGCCTGGAAACACCATATATTTT. The chain carries TRBV6-5 and TRBJ1-3, with D possibly being TRBD1 (6 bases). CDR3 length: 14 amino acids. Germline CDR1 reads MNHEY; CDR2 reads SVGAGI. The V and J ends lost 2 bases and 2 bases respectively, with 7 bases between them.

There are a few counts of this clonotype. The gene calls are TRBV10-3 and TRBJ2-7; the D gene is possibly TRBD1 (6 bases). CDR3 length equals 16 residues. V lost 3 bases, J lost 4 bases, and 19 bases lay in between. Germline V gene lookup returns CDR1 ENHRY and CDR2 SYGVKD. In nucleotides, the CDR3 is TGTGCCATCAGTGAAATTCAGGGGATCGGAAAATACGAGCAGTACTTC. Amino acid sequence: CAISEIQGIGKYEQYF.

V is TRBV7-9 and J is TRBJ2-7; D is perhaps TRBD1 (5 bases). This CDR3 is 17 amino acids long. CDR1 is SEHNR, CDR2 FQNEAQ, per germline (reference sequence). With 3 bases removed from V and 3 bases from J, the gap between germline ends came to 21 bases. The CDR3 DNA sequence: TGTGCCAGCAGCTTGAACAGTTGGGGCTCGACGGTCTACGAGCAGTACTTC. It yields the protein CASSLNSWGSTVYEQYF.

The chain carries TRBV29-1 and TRBJ1-5; TRBD1 matches at 7 bases. The germline V gene has CDR1 SQVTM and CDR2 ANQGSEA. The length of the CDR3 is 14 residues. Losses at the gene ends were 4 bases for V and 0 bases for J; bases not matched to a gene: 3. The CDR3 protein is CSVGQGGSNQPQHF. CDR3 sequence (DNA): TGCAGCGTTGGGCAGGGGGGTAGCAATCAGCCCCAGCATTTT.

There are a few counts of this clonotype. The V gene is TRBV19, the J gene TRBJ1-5; 7 nucleotides agree with TRBD1. Germline lookup yields CDR1 LNHDA and CDR2 SQIVND (reference sequence). This CDR3 contains 15 residues. J lost 7 bases, V lost 1 base, and 7 bases had no gene match. The CDR3 loop is CASSIAQGIGQPQHF. In DNA form, the CDR3 reads TGTGCCAGTAGTATAGCACAGGGGATCGGACAGCCCCAGCATTTT. Combining the CDR3 with reference TRBV19 and TRBJ1-5 gives the whole variable domain DGGITQSPKYLFRKEGQNVTLSCEQNLNHDAMYWYRQDPGQGLRLIYYSQIVNDFQKGDIAEGYSVSREKKESFPLTVTSAQKNPTAFYLCASSIAQGIGQPQHFGDGTRLSIL.

This clonotype was counted ten times or more. The chain uses TRBV5-6 and TRBJ2-5, with D possibly being TRBD1 (5 bases). Between the trimmed V and J ends, which lost 2 bases and 5 bases, there was a span of 13 bases. CDR1 is SGHDT, CDR2 YYEEEE, per germline. CDR3 length: 14 residues. This CDR3 reads CASSLGQGVETQYF. In DNA, the CDR3 is TGTGCCAGCAGCTTAGGGCAGGGTGTGGAGACCCAGTACTTC.

The chain links TRBV29-1 to TRBJ2-7, with D unresolved. The CDR3 is 10 residues long. Germline-derived CDR1 and CDR2 are SQVTM and ANQGSEA. Trimming stripped 4 bases from V and 2 bases from J, with 3 bases between. CDR3 DNA: TGCAGCGTTGTCACCTACGAGCAGTACTTC. This codes for CSVVTYEQYF.

This clonotype was recorded a few times. The chain recombines TRBV3-1 with TRBJ2-6; unclear D gene. The germline gives CDR1 LGHDT, CDR2 YNNKEL (reference sequence). Between the trimmed V and J ends, which lost 4 bases and 0 bases, there was a span of 13 bases. This CDR3 is built from 17 residues. The CDR3 DNA sequence: TGTGCCAGCAGCCTTACCCACGTGATCTCTGGGGCCAACGTCCTGACTTTC. Its protein product is CASSLTHVISGANVLTF.

V is TRBV6-5 and J is TRBJ2-1, with 7 bases lining up with TRBD2. This CDR3 is built from 17 residues. V lost 7 bases and J lost 0; bases outside the gene matches: 12. Germline CDR1 and CDR2: MNHEY and SVGAGI. The CDR3 coding sequence is TGTGCCAGCACAAAAACCCGGGGGGTGAGCTCCTACAATGAGCAGTTCTTC. Translating gives CASTKTRGVSSYNEQFF.

This clonotype was detected a few times. This chain joins TRBV5-1 and TRBJ2-7; the match to TRBD1 covers 10 bases. This CDR3 contains 14 residues. V dropped 3 bases and J dropped 5; count of bases not matched to a gene: 5. Germline CDR1 SGHRS, CDR2 YFSETQ. DNA of the CDR3: TGCGCCAGCAGCTCGGGACAGGGGACCCACGAGCAGTACTTC. This codes for CASSSGQGTHEQYF.

This clonotype was detected only a few times. This chain links TRBV18 with TRBJ2-7; maybe TRBD1 (5 bases). V was clipped by 3 bases and J by 1 base, with 10 bases between them. CDR3 length: 14 amino acids. Germline lookup yields CDR1 KGHSH and CDR2 LQKENI. CDR3 DNA: TGTGCCAGCTCACCCCAGGGCAGGTCCTACGAGCAGTACTTC. Amino acid sequence: CASSPQGRSYEQYF.

This clonotype has only a few counts. This chain joins TRBV7-9 and TRBJ2-2; tentative D call: TRBD1 (6 bases). The CDR3 extends over 13 amino acids. Trimming removed 11 bases from V and 2 bases from J, with 12 bases in between. Germline CDR1 reads SEHNR; CDR2 reads FQNEAQ (reference sequence). The DNA for the CDR3 is TGTGCCGTGGGACAAAAAAACACCGGGGAGCTGTTTTTT. Residues: CAVGQKNTGELFF.

This clonotype has more than one count but fewer than ten. This sequence joins TRBV9 and TRBJ1-1, with D uncertain. Trimming took 4 bases from V and 2 from J, leaving 15 bases between them. Germline CDR1 reads SGDLS; CDR2 reads YYNGEE. CDR3 length equals 15 residues. The CDR3 region has the DNA TGTGCCAGCAGCCCTTACGATTCCTACAACACTGAAGCTTTCTTT. It is translated as CASSPYDSYNTEAFF.

The sample holds a few counts of this clonotype. V is TRBV7-3 and J is TRBJ2-2; 7 bases align to TRBD1. Germline assignment: CDR1 SGHTA and CDR2 FQGTGA. The CDR3 runs to 15 residues. V gave up 4 bases and J gave up 2 bases; unmatched junction bases: 4. CDR3 loop: CASSYGTANTGELFF. Written as DNA, the CDR3 is TGTGCCAGCAGCTATGGGACAGCTAACACCGGGGAGCTGTTTTTT.

The gene calls are TRBV6-6 and TRBJ2-7; D gene ambiguous. V gave up 8 bases and J gave up 2 bases, with 19 bases separating them. The germline V gene has CDR1 MNHNY and CDR2 SVGAGI (reference sequence). The CDR3 contains 15 residues. The CDR3 reads CASRPKGGWAYEQYF. CDR3 nucleotides: TGTGCCAGCCGCCCTAAAGGCGGTTGGGCCTACGAGCAGTACTTC.

This sequence joins TRBV7-9 and TRBJ1-6; D gene ambiguous. The CDR3 has 17 amino acids. V gave up 5 bases and J gave up 0 bases, with 14 bases separating them. Germline V gene data show CDR1 as SEHNR and CDR2 as FQNEAQ (reference sequence). In DNA form, the CDR3 reads TGTGCCAGCAGCGAAACCGTGATGAGCTCCTATAATTCACCCCTCCACTTT. Translating gives CASSETVMSSYNSPLHF.

The table lists this clonotype with a few counts. The chain carries TRBV7-9 and TRBJ2-1; D not resolved. Germline loops: CDR1 SEHNR, CDR2 FQNEAQ (reference sequence). The CDR3 sequence is 13 residues long. V was pared by 5 bases and J by 9 bases, with 14 bases between. The CDR3 region is CASSIGPETEQFF. CDR3 sequence (DNA): TGTGCCAGCAGCATCGGCCCGGAAACTGAGCAGTTCTTC.

The chain recombines TRBV3-2 with TRBJ1-5; TRBD1, as called in the table, went unchecked against the DNA. TRBV3-2 is an annotated pseudogene. This CDR3 is built from 17 residues. CDR3 bases: TGTGCCAGCAGCCAAGAAGAGGGAACAGGGGAAAATCAGCCCCAGCATTTT. As protein: CASSQEEGTGENQPQHF.

This clonotype has only a few counts. This chain links TRBV3-1 with TRBJ2-7; either TRBD1 or TRBD2 may supply D (5 bases each). This CDR3 spans 15 amino acids. Trimming cost V 1 base and J 3 bases, with 13 bases left between them. The germline gives CDR1 LGHDT, CDR2 YNNKEL (reference sequence). CDR3 DNA: TGTGCCAGCAGCCAAGGTTGGGACGGGTACTACGAGCAGTACTTC. Translated, it gives CASSQGWDGYYEQYF.